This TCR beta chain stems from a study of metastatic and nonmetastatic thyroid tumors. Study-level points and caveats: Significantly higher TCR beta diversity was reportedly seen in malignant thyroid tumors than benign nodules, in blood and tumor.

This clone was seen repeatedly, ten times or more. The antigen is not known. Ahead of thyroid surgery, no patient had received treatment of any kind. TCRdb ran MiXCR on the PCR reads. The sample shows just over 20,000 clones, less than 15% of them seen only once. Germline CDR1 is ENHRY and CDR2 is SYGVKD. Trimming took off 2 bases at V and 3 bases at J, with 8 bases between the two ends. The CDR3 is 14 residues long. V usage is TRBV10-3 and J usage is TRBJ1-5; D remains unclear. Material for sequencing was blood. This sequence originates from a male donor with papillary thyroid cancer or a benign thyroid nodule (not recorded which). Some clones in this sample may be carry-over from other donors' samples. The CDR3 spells CAISEGMNNQPQHF. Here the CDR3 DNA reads TGTGCCATCAGTGAGGGGATGAACAATCAGCCCCAGCATTTT.